What follows are 25 T cell receptor beta chains derived from one specimen sequenced in a study of PD-L1 blockade in urothelial cancer. This table comes from immunoSEQ multiplex PCR, and its TCRdb copy is limited to in-frame clones, with some not included. The table lists about 56,000 clones, over 75% of them singletons. Time point denoted: pretreatment peripheral blood. Sequencing used PBMCs, obtained around atezolizumab (anti-PD-L1) treatment. The receptors stem from a man between 65 and 85 years old with urothelial cancer.

V is TRBV28 and J is TRBJ1-2; D unresolved. From germline, CDR1 is MDHEN and CDR2 SYDVKM. The V end lost 1 base, the J end lost 5 bases, and 14 bases lay between the germline ends. The CDR3 runs to 15 residues. The CDR3 here is CASSLLVGSGYGYTF. The DNA for the CDR3 is TGTGCCAGCAGTTTATTGGTCGGCTCGGGATATGGCTACACCTTC.

The J gene is TRBJ2-5, the V gene TRBV6-5; 9 positions agree with TRBD1. The CDR3 totals 14 residues. Germline CDR1 MNHEY, CDR2 SVGAGI. V shed 10 bases and J 4 bases; nucleotides not matched to a gene: 10. In DNA form, the CDR3 reads TGTGCCACCCATCGACAGGGGGGGACAGAGACCCAGTACTTC. This codes for CATHRQGGTETQYF.

This clone was seen once. This chain joins TRBV6-1 and TRBJ2-5; 14 bases align to TRBD2. The CDR3 has 15 amino acids. Trimming removed 8 bases from V and 5 bases from J; junction bases left unmatched: 7. CDR1 MNHNS and CDR2 SASEGT come from the germline V gene. The CDR3 DNA sequence: TGTGCCAGCCTTTCGGGACTAGCGGGAGAGGAGACCCAGTACTTC. It yields the protein CASLSGLAGEETQYF.

This chain links TRBV18 with TRBJ2-7; D may be TRBD2 (5 bases). Trimming cost V 3 bases and J 6 bases, with 18 bases left between them. The CDR3 length is 15 residues. From germline, CDR1 is KGHSH and CDR2 LQKENI. Here the CDR3 reads CASSPQYYGVGEQYF. In DNA form, the CDR3 reads TGTGCCAGCTCACCCCAGTACTACGGGGTAGGCGAGCAGTACTTC.

The chain couples TRBV10-3 to TRBJ1-2; TRBD1 is a possible D gene (6 bases). The V and J ends lost 0 bases and 4 bases respectively, with 12 bases between them. The CDR3 covers 15 residues. Germline V lookup: CDR1 ENHRY, CDR2 SYGVKD. The CDR3 spells CAISESTGRGYGYTF. DNA for the CDR3: TGTGCCATCAGTGAGTCTACAGGGCGCGGCTATGGCTACACCTTC.

This chain joins TRBV11-3 and TRBJ2-3; D is possibly TRBD2 (6 bases). Germline CDR1 and CDR2: SGHNT and YENEEA. The CDR3 sequence is 15 residues long. With 2 bases removed from V and 3 bases from J, the gap between germline ends came to 12 bases. The CDR3 loop is CASSLNGRRTDTQYF. CDR3 DNA sequence: TGTGCCAGCAGCTTAAACGGGAGAAGGACAGATACGCAGTATTTT.

This chain connects TRBV4-1 to TRBJ2-7, with 8 bases aligning to TRBD2. The CDR3 sequence is 15 residues long. The junction had 6 bases not matched to a gene; V was cut back by 3 bases and J by 2 bases. Germline lookup yields CDR1 MGHRA and CDR2 YSYEKL. The CDR3 protein is CASSQTTSGPYEQYF. CDR3 sequence (DNA): TGCGCCAGCAGCCAGACAACTAGCGGACCCTACGAGCAGTACTTC.

V usage is TRBV9 and J usage is TRBJ2-2; TRBD2 matches 8 bases. Trimming took 0 bases from V and 5 from J; bases not matched to a gene: 12. From germline, CDR1 is SGDLS and CDR2 YYNGEE. This CDR3 comprises 18 residues. The CDR3 sequence is CASSVALLGGRLTGELFF. CDR3 sequence (DNA): TGTGCCAGCAGCGTAGCCCTCTTGGGCGGGAGGTTGACCGGGGAGCTGTTTTTT.

The J gene is TRBJ2-2, the V gene TRBV5-6; 9 bases are a match to TRBD1. CDR1 is SGHDT, CDR2 YYEEEE, per germline. This CDR3 is 16 amino acids long. J gave up 4 bases and V 3 bases, and 7 bases lay outside the gene matches. The CDR3 sequence is CASSSPGQGGTGELFF. Here the CDR3 DNA reads TGTGCCAGCAGCTCGCCGGGACAGGGTGGCACCGGGGAGCTGTTTTTT.

The chain combines TRBV5-1 with TRBJ2-3, with D perhaps TRBD1 (5 bases). The CDR3 is 15 residues long. Germline V gene data show CDR1 as SGHRS and CDR2 as YFSETQ. Trimming removed 1 base at V and 1 base at J, with 10 bases between. In DNA, the CDR3 is TGCGCCAGCAGCTTGCAGGGAAGTGGCACAGATACGCAGTATTTT. This translates into CASSLQGSGTDTQYF. The full variable domain, completed using reference TRBV5-1 and TRBJ2-3, is KAGVTQTPRYLIKTRGQQVTLSCSPISGHRSVSWYQQTPGQGLQFLFEYFSETQRNKGNFPGRFSGRQFSNSRSEMNVSTLELGDSALYLCASSLQGSGTDTQYFGPGTRLTVL.

The chain has TRBV10-3 and TRBJ2-3, with 8 nucleotides matching TRBD2. The V gene end was trimmed by 6 bases and the J gene end by 2 bases; junction bases not matched to a gene: 7. The CDR3 has 15 residues. CDR1 is ENHRY, CDR2 SYGVKD, per germline. The CDR3 protein is CAISPIAGLTDTQYF. For the CDR3, the DNA is TGTGCCATCAGCCCAATAGCGGGGCTCACAGATACGCAGTATTTT.

The V gene is TRBV19, the J gene TRBJ1-1, with D maybe TRBD1 (6 bases). The CDR3 runs 13 residues. Looked up from germline, CDR1 is LNHDA and CDR2 is SQIVND (reference sequence). V dropped 3 bases and J dropped 2 bases, with 7 bases sitting between them. The CDR3, as DNA: TGTGCCAGTAGTATGACAGGAAACACTGAAGCTTTCTTT. Translated, it gives CASSMTGNTEAFF. The whole variable domain, filled in from reference TRBV19 and TRBJ1-1, reads DGGITQSPKYLFRKEGQNVTLSCEQNLNHDAMYWYRQDPGQGLRLIYYSQIVNDFQKGDIAEGYSVSREKKESFPLTVTSAQKNPTAFYLCASSMTGNTEAFFGQGTRLTVV.

The chain joins TRBV7-2 to TRBJ2-7; TRBD2 aligns across 8 bases. In germline, CDR1 is SGHTA, CDR2 FQGNSA. CDR3 length equals 15 residues. The J segment lost 2 bases and the V segment lost 5 bases, leaving 8 bases of the junction unmatched. The chain's CDR3 is CASSGSGIKPYEQYF. In DNA form, the CDR3 reads TGTGCCAGCAGCGGTAGCGGGATTAAACCCTACGAGCAGTACTTC.

The chain recombines TRBV4-2 with TRBJ2-4, with unresolved D. CDR1 is LGHNA and CDR2 is YNFKEQ in the germline V gene. The V end lost 1 base, the J end lost 8 bases, and 12 bases lay between the germline ends. The CDR3 consists of 14 residues. This CDR3 is CASSQVPVQDIQYF. Here the CDR3 DNA reads TGTGCCAGCAGCCAAGTCCCGGTGCAGGACATTCAGTACTTC.

This chain joins TRBV28 and TRBJ2-7; TRBD1 aligns across 11 bases. The germline V gene has CDR1 MDHEN and CDR2 SYDVKM. This CDR3 has 15 amino acids. V trimming: 3 bases; J trimming: 6 bases; junction bases outside the gene matches: 7. The CDR3 nucleotides are TGTGCCAGCAGTTTGTCTAGGACAGGGGGCCGCGAGCAGTACTTC. It yields the protein CASSLSRTGGREQYF.

The chain is built from TRBV18 and TRBJ2-1; tentative D call: TRBD2 (5 bases). Trimming cost V 4 bases and J 8 bases, with 18 bases left between them. Germline V CDR1 and CDR2: KGHSH, LQKENI. The CDR3 contains 15 residues. The chain's CDR3 is CASSQRNSLGDEQFF. The CDR3 DNA is TGTGCCAGCTCACAACGAAATAGCCTCGGGGATGAGCAGTTCTTC.

The chain recombines TRBV6-1 with TRBJ2-1, with 7 bases that match TRBD1. V was clipped by 6 bases and J by 4 bases; unmatched bases: 3. The germline CDR1 and CDR2 sequences are MNHNS and SASEGT. This CDR3 spans 13 amino acids. CDR3 in DNA: TGTGCCAGCAGCAAGGGGGCATACAATGAGCAGTTCTTC. It encodes CASSKGAYNEQFF.

The chain has TRBV4-2 and TRBJ2-1; TRBD2 aligns across 8 bases. This CDR3 has 16 residues. Trimming took 0 bases from V and 10 from J; bases not matched to a gene: 11. CDR1 is LGHNA and CDR2 is YNFKEQ in the germline V gene. For the CDR3, the DNA is TGTGCCAGCAGCCAAGAGAAAGGACTAGCCCTCGCCGAGCAGTTCTTC. This gives the protein CASSQEKGLALAEQFF.

The genes are TRBV5-1 and TRBJ2-5; D unresolved. The CDR3 sequence is 15 residues long. Trimming took off 0 bases at V and 2 bases at J, with 11 bases between the two ends. The germline CDR1 and CDR2 sequences are SGHRS and YFSETQ. CDR3 sequence: CASSLVFTAQETQYF. The CDR3 DNA reads as TGCGCCAGCAGCTTGGTTTTTACAGCACAAGAGACCCAGTACTTC.

The rearrangement joins TRBV7-8 to TRBJ2-7; D possibly corresponds to TRBD2 (5 bases). The CDR3 loop spans 16 amino acids. Trimming left V 1 base short and J 0 bases short, with 13 bases between. Looked up from germline, CDR1 is SGHVS and CDR2 is FQNEAQ. The CDR3: CASSLGRRPSSYEQYF. The CDR3 bases are TGTGCCAGCAGCTTAGGACGGAGGCCGAGCTCCTACGAGCAGTACTTC.

This chain uses TRBV6-5 with TRBJ1-5, with D hard to call. With 7 bases removed from V and 4 bases from J, the gap between germline ends came to 8 bases. CDR3 size: 12 residues. Germline lookup yields CDR1 MNHEY and CDR2 SVGAGI. CDR3 coding DNA: TGTGCCAGCAAAGAGTTGAATCAGCCCCAGCATTTT. Amino acid sequence: CASKELNQPQHF.

The CDR3 DNA reads TGTGCCAGCAGTTTTGACTACCTTTACGAGCAGTACTTC. Amino acids: CASSFDYLYEQYF. The chain is built from TRBV27 and TRBJ2-7; the D gene is possibly TRBD2 (5 bases). From germline, CDR1 is MNHEY and CDR2 SMNVEV (reference sequence). Trimming removed 3 bases at V and 4 bases at J, with 10 bases between. The CDR3 extends over 13 amino acids.

CDR3 residues: CASSNLQGYAEAFF. The CDR3 bases are TGTGCCAGTAGTAATCTCCAGGGATACGCTGAAGCTTTCTTT. V gene TRBV19 combines with J gene TRBJ1-1; a possible D gene is TRBD1 (5 bases). CDR1 and CDR2 (germline): LNHDA, SQIVND (reference sequence). The CDR3 consists of 14 residues. The germline V and J ends were trimmed by 4 bases and 6 bases, with 15 bases remaining between them.

The DNA for the CDR3 is TGTGCCAGCAGCTTGGCGCTAGTTTCGAATGAGCAGTTCTTC. This codes for CASSLALVSNEQFF. V and J are TRBV5-4 and TRBJ2-1; D ambiguous. V dropped 0 bases and J dropped 7 bases, with 11 bases sitting between them. The germline V gene encodes CDR1 SGHNT and CDR2 YYREEE (reference sequence). There are 14 residues in the CDR3.

The chain has TRBV5-6 and TRBJ1-1; the D gene is possibly TRBD1 (5 bases). CDR1 SGHDT and CDR2 YYEEEE come from the germline V gene. With 6 bases removed from V and 1 base from J, the gap between germline ends came to 16 bases. The CDR3 runs to 15 residues. The CDR3 region is CASNTQGRRNTEAFF. The CDR3 DNA is TGTGCCAGCAACACCCAGGGTCGAAGGAACACTGAAGCTTTCTTT.